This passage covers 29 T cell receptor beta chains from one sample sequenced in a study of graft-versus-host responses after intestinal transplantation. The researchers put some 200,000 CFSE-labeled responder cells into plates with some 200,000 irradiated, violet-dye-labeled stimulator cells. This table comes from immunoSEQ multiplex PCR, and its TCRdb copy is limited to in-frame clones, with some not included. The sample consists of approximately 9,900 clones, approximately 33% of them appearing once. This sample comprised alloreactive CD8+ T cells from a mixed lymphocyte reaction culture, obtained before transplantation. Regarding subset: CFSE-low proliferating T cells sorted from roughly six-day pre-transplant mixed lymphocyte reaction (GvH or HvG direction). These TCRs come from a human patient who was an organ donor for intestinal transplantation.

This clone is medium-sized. The CDR3 loop reads CASSPPTGNEQFF. For the CDR3, the DNA is TGTGCCAGCAGCCCCCCTACTGGCAATGAGCAGTTCTTC. The J gene is TRBJ2-1, the V gene TRBV11-3; D not certain. CDR1 is SGHNT, CDR2 YENEEA, per germline. The CDR3 has 13 residues. The V and J ends lost 5 bases and 6 bases respectively, with 11 bases between them.

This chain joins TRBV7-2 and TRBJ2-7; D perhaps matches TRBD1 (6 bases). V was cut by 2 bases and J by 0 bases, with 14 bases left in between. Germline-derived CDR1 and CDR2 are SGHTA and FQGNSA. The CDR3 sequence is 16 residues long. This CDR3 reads CASSLFPGVGSYEQYF. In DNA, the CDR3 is TGTGCCAGCAGCTTATTCCCAGGGGTAGGCTCCTACGAGCAGTACTTC.

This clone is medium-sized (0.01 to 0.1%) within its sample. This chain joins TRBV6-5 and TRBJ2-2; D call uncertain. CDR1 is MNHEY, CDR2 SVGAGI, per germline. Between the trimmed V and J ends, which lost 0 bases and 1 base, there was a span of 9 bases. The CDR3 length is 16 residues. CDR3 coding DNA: TGTGCCAGCAGTTACTCGATTCCGCGGAACACCGGGGAGCTGTTTTTT. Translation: CASSYSIPRNTGELFF.

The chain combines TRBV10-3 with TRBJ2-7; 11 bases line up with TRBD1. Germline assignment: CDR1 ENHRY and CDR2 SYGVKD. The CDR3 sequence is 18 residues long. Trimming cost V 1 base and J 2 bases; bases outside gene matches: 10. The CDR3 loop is CAISEWGLGQGGPYEQYF. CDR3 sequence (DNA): TGTGCCATCAGTGAGTGGGGTTTGGGACAGGGGGGCCCCTACGAGCAGTACTTC.

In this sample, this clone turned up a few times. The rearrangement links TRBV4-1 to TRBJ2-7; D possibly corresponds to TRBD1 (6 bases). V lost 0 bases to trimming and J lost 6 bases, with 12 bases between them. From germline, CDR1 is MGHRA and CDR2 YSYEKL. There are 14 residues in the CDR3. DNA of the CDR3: TGCGCCAGCAGCCAAGATTGGGGGCAGGGCGAGCAGTACTTC. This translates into CASSQDWGQGEQYF.

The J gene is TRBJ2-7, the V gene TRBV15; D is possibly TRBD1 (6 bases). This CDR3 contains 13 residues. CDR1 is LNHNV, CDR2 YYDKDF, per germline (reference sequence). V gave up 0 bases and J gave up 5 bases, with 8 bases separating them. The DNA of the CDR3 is TGTGCCACCAGCAGAGATCCAGGGGACGAGCAGTACTTC. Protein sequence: CATSRDPGDEQYF.

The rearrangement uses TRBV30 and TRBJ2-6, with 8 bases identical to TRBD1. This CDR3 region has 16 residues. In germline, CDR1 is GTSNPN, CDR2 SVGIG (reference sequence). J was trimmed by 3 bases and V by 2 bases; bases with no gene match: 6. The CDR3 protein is CAWSWTGRNGANVLTF. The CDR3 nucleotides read TGTGCCTGGAGTTGGACAGGGAGAAATGGGGCCAACGTCCTGACTTTC.

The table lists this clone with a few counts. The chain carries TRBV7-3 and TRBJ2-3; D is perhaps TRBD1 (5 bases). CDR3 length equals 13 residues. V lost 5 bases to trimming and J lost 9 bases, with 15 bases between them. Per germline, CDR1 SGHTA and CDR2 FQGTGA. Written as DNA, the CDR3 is TGTGCCAGCAGCCTAAGGGGCAGATGGACGCAGTATTTT. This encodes CASSLRGRWTQYF.

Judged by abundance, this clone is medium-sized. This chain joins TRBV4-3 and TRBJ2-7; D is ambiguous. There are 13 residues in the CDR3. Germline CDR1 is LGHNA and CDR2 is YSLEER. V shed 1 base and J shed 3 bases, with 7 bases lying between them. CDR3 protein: CASSQVQHYEQYF. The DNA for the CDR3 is TGCGCCAGCAGCCAAGTTCAACACTACGAGCAGTACTTC.

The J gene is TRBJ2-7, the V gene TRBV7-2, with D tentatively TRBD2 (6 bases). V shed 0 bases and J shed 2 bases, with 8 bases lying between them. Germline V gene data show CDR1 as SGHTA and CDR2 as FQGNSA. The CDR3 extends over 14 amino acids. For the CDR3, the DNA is TGTGCCAGCAGCTTAGCGGGGGGACCCTACGAGCAGTACTTC. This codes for CASSLAGGPYEQYF. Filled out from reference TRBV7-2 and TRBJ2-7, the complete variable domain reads GAGVSQSPSNKVTEKGKDVELRCDPISGHTALYWYRQSLGQGLEFLIYFQGNSAPDKSGLPSDRFSAERTGGSVSTLTIQRTQQEDSAVYLCASSLAGGPYEQYFGPGTRLTVT.

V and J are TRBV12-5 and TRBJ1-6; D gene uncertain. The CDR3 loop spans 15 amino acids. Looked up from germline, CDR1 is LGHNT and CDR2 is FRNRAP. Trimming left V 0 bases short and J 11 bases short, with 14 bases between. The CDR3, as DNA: TGTGCTAGTGGTTTGGTAGGACGCCCGAGGGCACCCCTCCACTTT. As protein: CASGLVGRPRAPLHF.

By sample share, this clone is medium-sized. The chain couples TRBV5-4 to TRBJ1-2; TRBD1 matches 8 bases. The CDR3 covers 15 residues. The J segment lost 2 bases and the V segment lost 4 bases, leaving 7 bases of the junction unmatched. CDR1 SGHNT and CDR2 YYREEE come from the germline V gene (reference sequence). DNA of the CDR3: TGTGCCAGCAGCCAAAACAGGGGGTGGAACTATGGCTACACCTTC. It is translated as CASSQNRGWNYGYTF.

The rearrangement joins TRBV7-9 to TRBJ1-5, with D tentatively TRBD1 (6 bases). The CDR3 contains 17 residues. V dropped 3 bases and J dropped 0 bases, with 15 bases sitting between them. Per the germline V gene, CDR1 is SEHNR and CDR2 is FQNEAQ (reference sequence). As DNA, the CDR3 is TGTGCCAGCAGCTTTGCAGGGGCGATCGATAGCAATCAGCCCCAGCATTTT. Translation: CASSFAGAIDSNQPQHF.

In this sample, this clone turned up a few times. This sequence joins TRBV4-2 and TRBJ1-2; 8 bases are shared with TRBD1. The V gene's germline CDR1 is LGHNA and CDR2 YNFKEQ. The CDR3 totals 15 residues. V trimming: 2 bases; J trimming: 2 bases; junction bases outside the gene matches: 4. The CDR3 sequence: CASSQNRGWNYGYTF. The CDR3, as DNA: TGTGCCAGCAGCCAAAACAGGGGGTGGAACTATGGCTACACCTTC.

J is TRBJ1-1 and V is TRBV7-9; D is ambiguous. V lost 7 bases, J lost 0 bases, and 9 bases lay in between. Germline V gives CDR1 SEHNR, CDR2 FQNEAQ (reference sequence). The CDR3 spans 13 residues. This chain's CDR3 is CASNQQMNTEAFF. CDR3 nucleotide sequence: TGTGCCAGCAACCAACAGATGAACACTGAAGCTTTCTTT.

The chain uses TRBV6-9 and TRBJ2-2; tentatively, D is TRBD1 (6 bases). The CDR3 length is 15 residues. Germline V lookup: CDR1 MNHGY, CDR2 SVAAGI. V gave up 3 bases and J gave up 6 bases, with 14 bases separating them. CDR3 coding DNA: TGTGCCAGCAGTTACAACCCTCAGGGGCCCGGGGAGCTGTTTTTT. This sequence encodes CASSYNPQGPGELFF.

This CDR3 is CASSPGLAPGELFF. The DNA for the CDR3 is TGTGCCAGCAGCCCGGGACTAGCGCCCGGGGAGCTGTTTTTT. This chain uses TRBV13 with TRBJ2-2; 10 bases align to TRBD2. V was pared by 5 bases and J by 6 bases, with 3 bases of the junction left unmatched. CDR1 and CDR2 from the germline V gene are PRHDT and FYEKMQ (reference sequence). The CDR3 totals 14 residues.

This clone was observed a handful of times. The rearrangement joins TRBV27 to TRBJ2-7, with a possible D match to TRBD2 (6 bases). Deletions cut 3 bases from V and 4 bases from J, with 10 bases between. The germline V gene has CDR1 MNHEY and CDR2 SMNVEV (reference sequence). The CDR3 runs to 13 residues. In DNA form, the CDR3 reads TGTGCCAGCAGTTTTGGGGCGGGGTACGAGCAGTACTTC. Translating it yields CASSFGAGYEQYF.

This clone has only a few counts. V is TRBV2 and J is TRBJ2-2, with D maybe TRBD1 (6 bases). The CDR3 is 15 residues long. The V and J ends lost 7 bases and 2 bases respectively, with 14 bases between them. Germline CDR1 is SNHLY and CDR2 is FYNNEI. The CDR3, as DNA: TGTGCCAGCACCGGACAGCGAACTAACACCGGGGAGCTGTTTTTT. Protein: CASTGQRTNTGELFF.

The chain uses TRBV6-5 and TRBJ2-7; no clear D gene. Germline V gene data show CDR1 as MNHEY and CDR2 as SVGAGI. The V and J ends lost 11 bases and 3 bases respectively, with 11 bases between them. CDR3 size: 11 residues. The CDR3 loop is CACLQSYEQYF. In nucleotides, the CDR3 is TGTGCCTGCTTACAGAGCTACGAGCAGTACTTC.

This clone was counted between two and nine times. The CDR3 is CASSGSGITDTQYF. The DNA of the CDR3 is TGTGCCAGCAGCGGTAGCGGAATCACAGATACGCAGTATTTT. V usage is TRBV5-4 and J usage is TRBJ2-3, with a possible D match to TRBD2 (6 bases). CDR1 is SGHNT, CDR2 YYREEE, per germline (reference sequence). The CDR3 is 14 residues long. V was shortened by 4 bases and J by 2 bases, with 11 bases between the two germline ends.

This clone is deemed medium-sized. The CDR3 bases are TGTGCCAGCACCCCTGGACAGGATGGCTACACCTTC. This encodes CASTPGQDGYTF. The J gene is TRBJ1-2, the V gene TRBV28, with 7 bases aligning to TRBD1. The CDR3 is made up of 12 amino acids. The V gene's germline CDR1 is MDHEN and CDR2 SYDVKM. V lost 7 bases and J lost 6; bases outside the gene matches: 5.

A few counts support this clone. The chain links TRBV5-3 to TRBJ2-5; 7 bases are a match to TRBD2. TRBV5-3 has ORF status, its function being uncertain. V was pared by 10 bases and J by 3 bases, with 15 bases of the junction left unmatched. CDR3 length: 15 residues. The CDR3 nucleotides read TGTGCCTCTAGCCCGGCTAGCGGAAAGGAAGAGACCCAGTACTTC. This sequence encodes CASSPASGKEETQYF.

The DNA for the CDR3 is TGTGCCAGCAGCAAACGGGACTCCTACGAGCAGTACTTC. Translated, it gives CASSKRDSYEQYF. The chain carries TRBV21-1 and TRBJ2-7; TRBD2, as called in the table, went unchecked against the DNA. TRBV21-1 is reported as a pseudogene. This CDR3 has 13 amino acids.

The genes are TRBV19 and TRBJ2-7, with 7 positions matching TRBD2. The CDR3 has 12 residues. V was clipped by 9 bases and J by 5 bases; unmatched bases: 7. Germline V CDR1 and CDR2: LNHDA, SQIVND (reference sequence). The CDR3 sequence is CARGGEGNEQYF. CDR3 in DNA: TGTGCCAGGGGGGGGGAGGGGAACGAGCAGTACTTC.

CDR3 nucleotide sequence: TGTGCCAGCAGCCCAGGACTGAGGACTACCGAGCAGTACTTC. It translates to CASSPGLRTTEQYF. V and J are TRBV14 and TRBJ2-7, with D maybe TRBD2 (6 bases). Germline CDR1 SGHDN, CDR2 FVKESK. Trimming cost V 4 bases and J 6 bases, with 16 bases left between them. CDR3 length: 14 residues. The full variable domain, in which reference TRBV14 and TRBJ2-7 provide the parts outside the CDR3, is EAGVTQFPSHSVIEKGQTVTLRCDPISGHDNLYWYRRVMGKEIKFLLHFVKESKQDESGMPNNRFLAERTGGTYSTLKVQPAELEDSGVYFCASSPGLRTTEQYFGPGTRLTVT.

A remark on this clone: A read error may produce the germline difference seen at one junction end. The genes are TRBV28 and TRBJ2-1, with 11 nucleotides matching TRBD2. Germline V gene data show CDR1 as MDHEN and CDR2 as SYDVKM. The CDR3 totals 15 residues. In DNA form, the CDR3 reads TGTGCCAGCAGGATCGGGACTAGCGGTTACAATGGGCAGTTCTTC. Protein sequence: CASRIGTSGYNGQFF.

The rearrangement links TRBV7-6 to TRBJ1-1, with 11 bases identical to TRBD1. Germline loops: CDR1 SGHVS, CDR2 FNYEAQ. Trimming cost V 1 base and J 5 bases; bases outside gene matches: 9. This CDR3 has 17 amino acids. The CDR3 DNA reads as TGTGCCAGCAGCTTAGGACGGACAGGGGGCCGGGGGACTGAAGCTTTCTTT. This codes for CASSLGRTGGRGTEAFF.

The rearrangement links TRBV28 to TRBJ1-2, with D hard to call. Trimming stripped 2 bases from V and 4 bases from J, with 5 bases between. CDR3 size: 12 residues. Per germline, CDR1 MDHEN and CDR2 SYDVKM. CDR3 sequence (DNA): TGTGCCAGCAGTTTAGCAGGCTATGGCTACACCTTC. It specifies CASSLAGYGYTF.